This T cell receptor (beta chain) originates from a study of shared clonotypes between healthy human individuals. Sorted-subset replicate PCR reactions were performed with approximately 0.2 ug DNA, corresponding to 30,000 or so T cell genomes. Clones were sequenced by immunoSEQ multiplex PCR, and TCRdb holds only the in-frame ones, with some missing. The table records 550,000 to 600,000 clones, nearly 98% of them present only once. Positively selected for CCR7, the CD45RO-negative cells used as naive CD8 cells excluded terminally differentiated effector memory CD45RA+ cells. Adults of Caucasian background living in Nashville, Tennessee made up all donors. This CDR3 region has 14 residues. The ends lost 5 bases at V and 3 bases at J; junction bases unmatched: 4. Germline V gene sequence: CDR1 LNHDA, CDR2 SQIVND (reference sequence).

What was sequenced was naive CD8+ T cells sorted from blood. The TCR was taken from a man aged 25-40 years in good health. The J gene is TRBJ2-3, the V gene TRBV19, with TRBD2 matching over 8 bases. In nucleotides, the CDR3 is TGTGCCAGTAGTCGGGCTAGCGGGACAGATACGCAGTATTTT. Protein: CASSRASGTDTQYF.